Below, 23 T cell receptor beta chains from the same sample are listed, as sequenced in a study of metastatic and nonmetastatic thyroid tumors. Patients underwent thyroid surgery, and none had received any treatment before it. TCRdb redid the clone calls on the PCR reads using MiXCR. The sample holds about 5,000 clones, about 31% seen once. The sequencing input was adjacent normal tissue. Receptor source: a female donor with papillary thyroid cancer or a benign thyroid nodule (not recorded which). Some clones in this sample may be carry-over from other donors' samples.

In its sample, this clone ranks as large. V is TRBV15 and J is TRBJ2-7; TRBD2 aligns across 8 bases. The germline CDR1 and CDR2 sequences are LNHNV and YYDKDF (reference sequence). This CDR3 region has 14 residues. Trimming at V came to 0 bases and at J to 3 bases, leaving 1 base not matched to a gene. The CDR3 sequence is CATSREAGVYEQYF. CDR3 bases: TGTGCCACCAGCAGAGAAGCGGGAGTCTACGAGCAGTACTTC.

This clone is termed medium-sized. V gene TRBV7-2 combines with J gene TRBJ2-7; possibly TRBD2 for D (5 bases). The CDR3 spans 13 residues. V was trimmed by 2 bases and J by 7 bases, leaving 12 bases between them. The germline V gene encodes CDR1 SGHTA and CDR2 FQGNSA. CDR3 DNA: TGTGCCAGCAGCTTATCCCCTAGCCGAGAGCAGTACTTC. Amino acid sequence: CASSLSPSREQYF.

The chain couples TRBV20-1 to TRBJ2-1; 14 bases are a match to TRBD2. CDR3 length equals 14 residues. The V gene end was trimmed by 3 bases and the J gene end by 6 bases; junction bases not matched to a gene: 1. Per the germline V gene, CDR1 is DFQATT and CDR2 is SNEGSKA (reference sequence). The CDR3 here is CSARGTSGSNEQFF. Written as DNA, the CDR3 is TGCAGTGCTAGGGGGACTAGCGGGAGCAATGAGCAGTTCTTC.

By its share, this clone is medium-sized. The genes are TRBV4-2 and TRBJ1-4; possibly TRBD1 for D (6 bases). Germline V lookup: CDR1 LGHNA, CDR2 YNFKEQ. This CDR3 contains 14 residues. V lost 1 base and J 4 bases, leaving 7 bases between the germline ends. CDR3 in DNA: TGTGCCAGCAGCCAAGTGGGACATAATGAAAAACTGTTTTTT. It codes for CASSQVGHNEKLFF.

This clone counts as large (0.1 to 1%). For the CDR3, the DNA is TGCAGTGCTAGGACTAGCGGGATATTTGTGGAGTCCTACAATGAGCAGTTCTTC. Its translation is CSARTSGIFVESYNEQFF. The chain has TRBV20-1 and TRBJ2-1, with 11 positions matching TRBD2. J gave up 1 base and V 3 bases, and 11 bases lay outside the gene matches. Per the germline V gene, CDR1 is DFQATT and CDR2 is SNEGSKA (reference sequence). The CDR3 spans 18 residues.

Of note for this clone: This CDR3 is missing its conserved last phenylalanine or tryptophan, likely due to a read error. The rearrangement uses TRBV6-1 and TRBJ2-1; 12 bases agree with TRBD2. V lost 7 bases to trimming and J lost 13 bases; unmatched junction nucleotides: 11. The CDR3 has 14 residues. Germline CDR1 reads MNHNS; CDR2 reads SASEGT. In DNA form, the CDR3 reads TGTGCCAGCACCCGGACTAGCGGGAATAGGGATCAGTTCTGC. This encodes CASTRTSGNRDQFC.

This clone was counted between two and nine times. The rearrangement links TRBV7-2 to TRBJ2-1; 8 positions agree with TRBD2. The V gene end was trimmed by 6 bases and the J gene end by 5 bases; junction bases not matched to a gene: 6. The CDR3 has 14 residues. From germline, CDR1 is SGHTA and CDR2 FQGNSA. The CDR3 loop is CASRVGGDNNEQFF. The CDR3, as DNA: TGTGCCAGCAGGGTCGGGGGGGACAACAATGAGCAGTTCTTC. Together with reference TRBV7-2 and TRBJ2-1, the CDR3 gives the full variable domain: GAGVSQSPSNKVTEKGKDVELRCDPISGHTALYWYRQSLGQGLEFLIYFQGNSAPDKSGLPSDRFSAERTGGSVSTLTIQRTQQEDSAVYLCASRVGGDNNEQFFGPGTRLTVL.

In its sample, this clone is medium-sized. The chain joins TRBV20-1 to TRBJ2-7, with D tentatively TRBD2 (6 bases). Germline-derived CDR1 and CDR2 are DFQATT and SNEGSKA (reference sequence). The CDR3 is 12 residues long. V was pared by 3 bases and J by 5 bases, with 11 bases between. The CDR3 spells CSASTGVDEQYF. The CDR3 region has the DNA TGCAGTGCTAGCACGGGAGTGGACGAGCAGTACTTC.

This clone is labeled medium-sized (0.01 to 0.1%). This chain uses TRBV20-1 with TRBJ1-6; tentative D call: TRBD1 (6 bases). CDR3 length: 13 amino acids. V dropped 3 bases and J dropped 11 bases, with 14 bases sitting between them. The germline V gene encodes CDR1 DFQATT and CDR2 SNEGSKA (reference sequence). The CDR3 loop reads CSARGGGRPPLHF. In DNA form, the CDR3 reads TGCAGTGCTAGGGGGGGGGGCAGGCCACCCCTCCACTTT.

V and J are TRBV20-1 and TRBJ1-2; D ambiguous. This CDR3 is 13 amino acids long. V gave up 0 bases and J gave up 7 bases, with 12 bases separating them. From germline, CDR1 is DFQATT and CDR2 SNEGSKA (reference sequence). The DNA of the CDR3 is TGCAGTGCTAGAGATGAGAGAGGATTTGGCTACACCTTC. The encoded protein is CSARDERGFGYTF.

This clone was found many times. The chain recombines TRBV18 with TRBJ2-4; 10 positions agree with TRBD1. The CDR3 extends over 15 amino acids. Germline-derived CDR1 and CDR2 are KGHSH and LQKENI. V lost 3 bases and J lost 4; bases outside the gene matches: 3. CDR3 sequence: CASSPKDRGKNIQYF. The CDR3 coding sequence is TGTGCCAGCTCACCTAAGGACAGGGGGAAAAACATTCAGTACTTC.

As concerns this clone: The germline gene is not matched at one end of the junction; a read error may be the cause. This chain connects TRBV3-1 to TRBJ2-7; the match to TRBD2 covers 13 bases. The CDR3 length is 18 residues. Germline V gene sequence: CDR1 LGHDT, CDR2 YNNKEL (reference sequence). The CDR3 loop is CASIQASRGLAGNHEQYF. CDR3 DNA: TGTGCCAGCATCCAAGCGTCAAGGGGACTAGCGGGAAACCACGAGCAGTACTTC.

The gene calls are TRBV5-1 and TRBJ2-1; tentative D call: TRBD2 (6 bases). Trimming shortened V by 1 base and J by 6 bases, and 17 bases separated the two germline ends. The V gene's germline CDR1 is SGHRS and CDR2 YFSETQ. This CDR3 comprises 16 residues. Written as DNA, the CDR3 is TGCGCCAGCAGCTTGATCTCAGCGGGCTCTTTCAATGAGCAGTTCTTC. It yields the protein CASSLISAGSFNEQFF.

By share, this clone ranks as medium-sized. The chain is built from TRBV15 and TRBJ2-1, with 11 bases identical to TRBD2. This CDR3 contains 16 residues. The J segment lost 9 bases and the V segment lost 0 bases, leaving 7 bases of the junction unmatched. CDR1 and CDR2 (germline): LNHNV, YYDKDF (reference sequence). The CDR3 coding sequence is TGTGCCACCAGCAGAGATCTAGCGGGAGGAGGATTTGAGCAGTTCTTC. Protein sequence: CATSRDLAGGGFEQFF.

The rearrangement links TRBV5-1 to TRBJ1-6; 12 bases are a match to TRBD1. Germline CDR1 reads SGHRS; CDR2 reads YFSETQ. With 0 bases clipped from V and 10 bases from J, the junction kept 8 bases outside the gene matches. CDR3 size: 17 residues. The CDR3 loop is CASSLAGQGATGSPLHF. CDR3 DNA: TGCGCCAGCAGCTTGGCGGGACAGGGGGCAACGGGATCACCCCTCCACTTT.

This clone is medium-sized in the sample. The chain has TRBV19 and TRBJ2-1, with 7 nucleotides matching TRBD2. Germline assignment: CDR1 LNHDA and CDR2 SQIVND (reference sequence). Losses at the gene ends were 5 bases for V and 4 bases for J; bases not matched to a gene: 2. This CDR3 is built from 13 residues. CDR3 sequence reads: CASSLAAYNEQFF. CDR3 nucleotide sequence: TGTGCCAGTAGTCTAGCGGCGTACAATGAGCAGTTCTTC. The entire variable domain, with the rest obtained from reference TRBV19 and TRBJ2-1, is as follows: DGGITQSPKYLFRKEGQNVTLSCEQNLNHDAMYWYRQDPGQGLRLIYYSQIVNDFQKGDIAEGYSVSREKKESFPLTVTSAQKNPTAFYLCASSLAAYNEQFFGPGTRLTVL.

In its sample, this clone was seen many times. The J gene is TRBJ2-4, the V gene TRBV14; perhaps TRBD1 as D (6 bases). The CDR3 has 13 amino acids. The V gene lost 1 base and the J gene lost 7 bases, with 8 bases spanning the gap. Germline CDR1 is SGHDN and CDR2 is FVKESK. CDR3 sequence (DNA): TGTGCCAGCAGCCAAGGCCAGGGGAACATTCAGTACTTC. It codes for CASSQGQGNIQYF. Supplemented by reference TRBV14 and TRBJ2-4, the full variable domain reads EAGVTQFPSHSVIEKGQTVTLRCDPISGHDNLYWYRRVMGKEIKFLLHFVKESKQDESGMPNNRFLAERTGGTYSTLKVQPAELEDSGVYFCASSQGQGNIQYFGAGTRLSVL.

This clone was recorded a few times. The rearrangement joins TRBV28 to TRBJ1-4; TRBD1 matches 7 bases. Trimming at V came to 3 bases and at J to 4 bases, leaving 11 bases not matched to a gene. The length of the CDR3 is 17 residues. Germline-derived CDR1 and CDR2 are MDHEN and SYDVKM. The CDR3 is CASSFATTGFLNEKLFF. CDR3 nucleotides: TGTGCCAGCAGTTTCGCAACGACAGGGTTTCTTAATGAAAAACTGTTTTTT. The entire variable domain, with the rest obtained from reference TRBV28 and TRBJ1-4, is as follows: DVKVTQSSRYLVKRTGEKVFLECVQDMDHENMFWYRQDPGLGLRLIYFSYDVKMKEKGDIPEGYSVSREKKERFSLILESASTNQTSMYLCASSFATTGFLNEKLFFGSGTQLSVL.

This clone was counted many times. The chain recombines TRBV20-1 with TRBJ2-3; the D gene could be TRBD1 or TRBD2 (6 bases each). The V end lost 4 bases, the J end lost 0 bases, and 11 bases lay between the germline ends. In germline, CDR1 is DFQATT, CDR2 SNEGSKA (reference sequence). CDR3 length: 14 residues. In nucleotides, the CDR3 is TGCAGTGCTATCTCGGGGGCTAGCACAGATACGCAGTATTTT. Translation: CSAISGASTDTQYF.

The chain joins TRBV5-1 to TRBJ2-7, with 9 bases matching TRBD2. J gave up 0 bases and V 0 bases, and 4 bases lay outside the gene matches. Germline V lookup: CDR1 SGHRS, CDR2 YFSETQ. The CDR3 sequence is 16 residues long. CDR3 bases: TGCGCCAGCAGCTTGGAGCAGCGGGGGGCCTCCTACGAGCAGTACTTC. It encodes CASSLEQRGASYEQYF.

V usage is TRBV6-1 and J usage is TRBJ2-1, with 9 bases identical to TRBD2. V lost 2 bases and J lost 7; bases outside the gene matches: 15. The CDR3 is 18 amino acids. Germline V gene data show CDR1 as MNHNS and CDR2 as SASEGT. The CDR3 sequence: CASSENSLRATSGNEQFF. As DNA, the CDR3 is TGTGCCAGCAGTGAAAACAGCCTCCGGGCAACTAGCGGGAATGAGCAGTTCTTC.

In this sample, this clone is medium-sized. The rearrangement links TRBV5-8 to TRBJ2-2, with 11 bases identical to TRBD2. The CDR3 is 14 residues long. Germline CDR1 and CDR2: SGHTS and YDEGEE. Trimming cost V 5 bases and J 4 bases; bases outside gene matches: 1. This chain's CDR3 is CASRTSGVTGELFF. CDR3 nucleotide sequence: TGTGCCAGCAGGACTAGCGGGGTCACCGGGGAGCTGTTTTTT.

This clone rates as medium-sized. V is TRBV27 and J is TRBJ2-1; D not certain. Germline assignment: CDR1 MNHEY and CDR2 SMNVEV (reference sequence). V was clipped by 3 bases and J by 4 bases, with 13 bases between them. The CDR3 length is 15 residues. The CDR3 coding sequence is TGTGCCAGCAGTTTTGGAGATACAACATACAATGAGCAGTTCTTC. It codes for CASSFGDTTYNEQFF.